Listed here is a single T cell receptor beta chain. Its antigen target is currently unknown. No base qualities exist here, and no much larger clone lies one base off it. The CDR3 measures 15 amino acids from cysteine to phenylalanine. The only DNA kept is the CDR3, 45 bases in frame from the first base. In Seattle, one collaborating source enrolled patients while the infection was active and tracked those patients longitudinally over the course of disease. The collaborating institutions used their own protocols to collect whole blood in K2EDTA tubes. For TCRbeta analysis, collaborator samples were shipped as frozen whole blood, as isolated PBMCs, or as DNA extracted from either sample type. The immunoSEQ Assay, a bias-controlled multiplex PCR, was used to amplify TCRbeta CDR3 regions from genomic DNA. The study's processing was this. The number of nucleated cells in each sample was estimated by amplification of reference gene primers within the assay. Sequence reads were collapsed and filtered to measure the absolute abundance of every unique TCRbeta CDR3 rearrangement. For each sample, productive Simpson clonality was calculated as the square root of Simpson's diversity index across productive rearrangements. TCRdb mirrors the immuneACCESS table, restricted to in-frame sequences. Some clones are absent from its copies; in checked studies, under half trace to an unresolved V gene, and the reason for the others is unknown. That table gives V, J and clone size, and the DNA gave D and trimming. For this sample there are roughly 200,000 clones; around 75% appear just once. Of the sample, over 5% is held by the ten largest clones.

The data originate from a study of blood T cell repertoires in COVID-19 (dated by TCRdb to the early 2020s). About the investigation overall: Samples covering the acute and convalescent phases of COVID-19 were provided by collaborators in the United States, Italy and Spain. The material from the prospective study consisted of cDNA or gDNA derived from T cells, B-cell-depleted T cells, or PBMCs. Subjects who had been exposed to COVID-19, were actively infected with it, or had recovered from it provided the deeply sampled blood TCRbeta repertoires that made up the dataset. The repertoires were released in a freely available public database meant as a resource for research on the immune response to SARS-CoV-2. The samples were drawn from two sources: the first 160 participants of the ongoing ImmuneRACE study, and approximately 1,300 subjects contributed by 6 global collaborators. Sample metadata almost always included a de-identified subject ID, COVID-19 status, age in years and sex. Where available, HLA class I and class II types were taken from metadata supplied by the sample provider and were not determined by assay-based typing. General findings and caveats noted by the study authors: The quantity of clinical and demographic metadata differed by source and by participant and was supplied without curation.

The receptor was isolated from a woman in her 40s with COVID-19, enrolled during active disease. The rearrangement combines TRBV21-1 with TRBJ1-4. TRBV21-1 is a documented pseudogene. Sequencing used peripheral blood. The DNA is as follows: TGTGCCAGCACTGATTCTCGTCGGGATAATGAAAAACTGTTTTTT. Its product reads: CASTDSRRDNEKLFF.